These T cell receptor beta chains were read from a single sample in a study of T cell repertoires in cytomegalovirus infection. TCRdb re-called the reads with MiXCR, one entry per CDR3 protein. The data hold around 800,000 distinct CDR3 sequences, with 32% observed a single time. Their specific antigens are unknown. This specimen was cultured CD8+ T cells from PBMCs, taken from culture after CMV antigen stimulation. The receptor source for this set is a human donor in good health (CMV status not recorded). Some clones in this sample may be carry-over from other donors' samples. Both conserved end residues are part of each CDR3. Each record gives: CDR3 protein, CDR3 DNA, J gene, D gene, clone size, V gene. The D gene is left open where the match is weak. Clone size is given for some rows only: seen once, a few or many times, or a class if the clone is expanded.

CASSLKDSTDEQYF TGTGCCAGCAGCTTAAAGGACAGTACTGACGAGCAGTACTTC TRBJ2-7 NA few TRBV7-6
CASSEADGQEGSYEQYF TGTGCCAGCAGTGAAGCAGATGGACAGGAAGGCTCCTACGAGCAGTACTTC TRBJ2-7 TRBD1 NA TRBV6-1
CASTSGWGSYEQYF TGCGCCAGCACCTCCGGGTGGGGCTCCTACGAGCAGTACTTC TRBJ2-7 NA NA TRBV4-1
CASSSRVNEKLFF TGTGCCAGCAGCTCCAGGGTTAATGAAAAACTGTTTTTT TRBJ1-4 NA NA TRBV7-8
CASSPLTSGVLNEQFF TGTGCCAGCAGTCCCCTGACTAGCGGGGTGTTAAATGAGCAGTTCTTC TRBJ2-1 TRBD2 NA TRBV6-2/TRBV6-3
CASAKGLLNQPQHF TGTGCCAGCGCTAAGGGGTTGTTAAATCAGCCCCAGCATTTT TRBJ1-5 NA NA TRBV6-5
CASSFNGQKFYEQYF TGTGCCAGCAGTTTTAACGGACAGAAATTCTACGAGCAGTACTTC TRBJ2-7 NA few TRBV7-9
CASSLWDRDTGELFF TGTGCCAGCAGCTTATGGGACAGGGATACCGGGGAGCTGTTTTTT TRBJ2-2 TRBD1 NA TRBV7-6
CASSHVIFLDSYEQYF TGTGCCAGCAGCCATGTGATATTCCTCGACTCCTACGAGCAGTACTTC TRBJ2-7 NA NA TRBV7-9
CAISTSGGGGTGELFF TGTGCCATTTCGACTAGCGGGGGGGGCGGCACCGGGGAGCTGTTTTTT TRBJ2-2 TRBD2 NA TRBV10-3
CASSIDRTDTQYF TGCGCCAGCAGTATAGACCGCACAGATACGCAGTATTTT TRBJ2-3 NA few TRBV10-2
CASSRDRGSNEQFF TGTGCCAGCAGTAGGGACAGGGGATCCAATGAGCAGTTCTTC TRBJ2-1 TRBD1 few TRBV27
CASSYSLGNTIYF TGTGCCAGCAGTTACTCGCTGGGAAACACCATATATTTT TRBJ1-3 NA NA TRBV6-6
CASGPTQSGELFF TGTGCTAGTGGTCCCACCCAGTCCGGGGAGCTGTTTTTT TRBJ2-2 NA few TRBV12-5
CASSLVPTEISNQPQHF TGTGCCAGCAGCTTAGTTCCGACAGAGATTAGCAATCAGCCCCAGCATTTT TRBJ1-5 NA many TRBV7-2
CASSNPGWNTEAFF TGTGCCAGTAGTAACCCGGGCTGGAACACTGAAGCTTTCTTT TRBJ1-1 NA NA TRBV19
CASSLVWDRSYEQYF TGTGCCAGCAGCTTAGTTTGGGACCGGTCCTACGAGCAGTACTTC TRBJ2-7 NA NA TRBV7-2
CASSYSQGGYGYTF TGTGCCAGCAGTTACTCTCAGGGGGGATATGGCTACACCTTC TRBJ1-2 TRBD1 NA TRBV6-5
CASSPTMGENSPLHF TGTGCCAGCAGCCCCACGATGGGGGAAAATTCACCCCTCCACTTT TRBJ1-6 NA many TRBV7-2
CASSESEAGNYGYTF TGCGCCAGCAGTGAGTCGGAGGCAGGGAACTATGGCTACACCTTC TRBJ1-2 NA few TRBV10-2
CASSTLDGYNEQFF TGTGCCAGCAGCACTTTGGACGGATACAATGAGCAGTTCTTC TRBJ2-1 NA NA TRBV7-8
CASSQPHGNEQFF TGTGCCAGCAGCCAGCCCCATGGCAATGAGCAGTTCTTC TRBJ2-1 NA many TRBV6-1
CAISGQGADEAFF TGTGCCATCAGCGGGCAGGGGGCAGATGAAGCTTTCTTT TRBJ1-1 TRBD1 few TRBV10-3
CASSYSVVTRGLDYGYTF TGTGCCAGCAGTTACTCCGTAGTTACAAGGGGCTTAGACTATGGCTACACCTTC TRBJ1-2 NA few TRBV6-6
CASSFIHTGASEAFF TGTGCCAGCAGTTTCATCCACACAGGGGCTTCTGAAGCTTTCTTT TRBJ1-1 TRBD1 NA TRBV27
CASSLVGGLRNEQFF TGTGCCAGCAGCTTAGTGGGGGGTCTCCGGAATGAGCAGTTCTTC TRBJ2-1 NA few TRBV11-1
CASKDRVPLETQYF TGTGCCAGCAAAGACAGGGTACCCTTGGAGACCCAGTACTTC TRBJ2-5 TRBD1 NA TRBV7-9
CAIRIRDGSTDTQYF TGTGCCATCAGGATCCGGGACGGCAGCACAGATACGCAGTATTTT TRBJ2-3 NA few TRBV10-3
CASTLSFSGANVLTF TGTGCCAGCACTCTCAGCTTCTCTGGGGCCAACGTCCTGACTTTC TRBJ2-6 NA NA TRBV27
CASTPMGYEQYF TGTGCCAGCACCCCGATGGGCTACGAGCAGTACTTC TRBJ2-7 NA NA TRBV2
CASSPRTGETGELFF TGTGCCAGCAGTCCTCGGACAGGGGAAACCGGGGAGCTGTTTTTT TRBJ2-2 TRBD1 NA TRBV2
CASSSRDNPYNEQFF TGTGCCAGCAGCTCTCGGGACAACCCATACAATGAGCAGTTCTTC TRBJ2-1 NA NA TRBV7-2
CASSPAGTGSSGGYSGNTIYF TGTGCCAGCAGTCCGGCGGGGACAGGGAGTTCTGGGGGGTACTCTGGAAACACCATATATTTT TRBJ1-3 TRBD1 NA TRBV12-3/TRBV12-4